This T cell receptor beta chain originates from a study of control samples from healthy donors and cancer patients. Germline-derived CDR1 and CDR2 are LNHDA and SQIVND (reference sequence). CDR3 size: 14 residues. Trimming removed 7 bases from V and 5 bases from J; junction bases left unmatched: 8. Libraries were prepared by immunoSEQ multiplex PCR; TCRdb keeps only in-frame clonotypes and omits some of them. The table includes 150,000 to 200,000 clones, roughly 91% detected once. This sequence originates from a young man in good health. Specimen: blood. V is TRBV19 and J is TRBJ2-7, with TRBD1 identical over 10 bases. CDR3 nucleotides: TGTGCCAGTAACTCCCGGGACAGGGGTCACGAGCAGTACTTC. Amino acid sequence: CASNSRDRGHEQYF.